The rows below give T cell receptor beta chains drawn from one sample of a study of shared clonotypes between healthy human individuals. Clones were sequenced by immunoSEQ multiplex PCR, and TCRdb holds only the in-frame ones, with some missing. The repertoire holds roughly 2.1 million clones, with approximately 94% as singletons. The sample was naive CD8+ T cells from PBMCs. The receptors were sampled from a man between 18 and 35 years old in good health. Some clones in this sample may be carry-over from other donors' samples. Both conserved end residues are part of each CDR3. The order of the fields is V gene, J gene, CDR3 protein.

v_gene: TRBV4-1; j_gene: TRBJ1-2; CDR3aa: CASSQDNRAYGYTF
v_gene: TRBV6-5; j_gene: TRBJ1-4; CDR3aa: CASSYSSGEKDEKLFF
v_gene: TRBV12-5; j_gene: TRBJ2-1; CDR3aa: CASGLVGRSYNEQFF
v_gene: TRBV14; j_gene: TRBJ2-1; CDR3aa: CASSQEASGDEQFF
v_gene: TRBV4-1; j_gene: TRBJ2-7; CDR3aa: CASSRETGTPYEQYF
v_gene: TRBV7-9; j_gene: TRBJ2-1; CDR3aa: CASSFTSGPGEQFF
v_gene: TRBV6-5; j_gene: TRBJ2-7; CDR3aa: CASSYGGTTWYEQYF
v_gene: TRBV4-2; j_gene: TRBJ2-7; CDR3aa: CASSQKQGPEQYF
v_gene: TRBV18; j_gene: TRBJ2-3; CDR3aa: CASSPLGSTDTQYF
v_gene: TRBV27; j_gene: TRBJ2-2; CDR3aa: CASSFRTGELFF
v_gene: TRBV25-1; j_gene: TRBJ2-5; CDR3aa: CASRGGIQETQYF
v_gene: TRBV6-5; j_gene: TRBJ2-2; CDR3aa: CASSYRLANTGELFF
v_gene: TRBV2; j_gene: TRBJ2-6; CDR3aa: CASSDPVVGANVLTF
v_gene: TRBV4-3; j_gene: TRBJ2-2; CDR3aa: CASSQIAGGNTGELFF
v_gene: TRBV30; j_gene: TRBJ1-1; CDR3aa: CAWSVTGATEAFF
v_gene: TRBV25-1; j_gene: TRBJ2-5; CDR3aa: CASSGRDLQETQYF
v_gene: TRBV27; j_gene: TRBJ2-3; CDR3aa: CASRPETSVTDTQYF
v_gene: TRBV9; j_gene: TRBJ2-3; CDR3aa: CASSFGTADTQYF
v_gene: TRBV27; j_gene: TRBJ2-7; CDR3aa: CASTRQGDYEQYF
v_gene: TRBV4-1; j_gene: TRBJ2-7; CDR3aa: CASSQRAATTYEQYF
v_gene: TRBV9; j_gene: TRBJ1-2; CDR3aa: CASSADGYGYTF
v_gene: TRBV6-1; j_gene: TRBJ2-1; CDR3aa: CASSERGLAGAYNEQFF
v_gene: TRBV12-2; j_gene: TRBJ2-5; CDR3aa: CASRLFDRAKGETQYF
v_gene: TRBV7-2; j_gene: TRBJ2-3; CDR3aa: CASSLLAGTTDTQYF
v_gene: TRBV19; j_gene: TRBJ1-1; CDR3aa: CASSPPWTGYTEAFF
v_gene: TRBV15; j_gene: TRBJ1-5; CDR3aa: CATSRVGGNQPQHF
v_gene: TRBV4-1; j_gene: TRBJ2-5; CDR3aa: CASSLGLVVERQQETQYF
v_gene: TRBV9; j_gene: TRBJ2-4; CDR3aa: CASSGLQGPGDIQYF
v_gene: TRBV9; j_gene: TRBJ2-2; CDR3aa: CASRRLAGNTGELFF
v_gene: TRBV6-5; j_gene: TRBJ1-2; CDR3aa: CASSYSPNNYGYTF
v_gene: TRBV27; j_gene: TRBJ2-5; CDR3aa: CASSQRRPEETQYF